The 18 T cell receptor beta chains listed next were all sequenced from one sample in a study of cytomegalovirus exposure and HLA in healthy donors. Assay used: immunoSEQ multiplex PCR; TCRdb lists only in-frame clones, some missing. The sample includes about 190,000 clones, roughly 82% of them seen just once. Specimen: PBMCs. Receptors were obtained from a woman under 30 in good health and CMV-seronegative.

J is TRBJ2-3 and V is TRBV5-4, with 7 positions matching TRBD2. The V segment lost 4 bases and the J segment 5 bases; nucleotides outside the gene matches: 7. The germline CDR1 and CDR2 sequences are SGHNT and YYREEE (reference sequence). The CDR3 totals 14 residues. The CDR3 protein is CASSPGREGDTQYF. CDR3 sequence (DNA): TGTGCCAGCAGCCCTGGGAGGGAGGGAGATACGCAGTATTTT.

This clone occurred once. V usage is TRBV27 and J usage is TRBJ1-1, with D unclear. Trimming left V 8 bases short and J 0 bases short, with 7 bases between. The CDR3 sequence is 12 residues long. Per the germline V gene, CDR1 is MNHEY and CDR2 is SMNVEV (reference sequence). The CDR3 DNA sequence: TGTGCCAGCTGCGGCCTGAACACTGAAGCTTTCTTT. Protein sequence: CASCGLNTEAFF.

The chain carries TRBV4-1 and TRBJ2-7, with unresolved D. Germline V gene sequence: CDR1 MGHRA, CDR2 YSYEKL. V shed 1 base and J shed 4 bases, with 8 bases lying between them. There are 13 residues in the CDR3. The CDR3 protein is CASSQGRLYEQYF. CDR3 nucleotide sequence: TGCGCCAGCAGCCAAGGGCGGCTTTACGAGCAGTACTTC.

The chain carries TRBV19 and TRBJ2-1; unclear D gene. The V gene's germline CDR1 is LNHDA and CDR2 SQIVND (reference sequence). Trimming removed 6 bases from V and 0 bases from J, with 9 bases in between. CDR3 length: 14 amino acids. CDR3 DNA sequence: TGTGCCAGTAGGAGGCAGAGCTCCTACAATGAGCAGTTCTTC. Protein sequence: CASRRQSSYNEQFF. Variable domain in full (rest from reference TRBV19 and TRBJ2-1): DGGITQSPKYLFRKEGQNVTLSCEQNLNHDAMYWYRQDPGQGLRLIYYSQIVNDFQKGDIAEGYSVSREKKESFPLTVTSAQKNPTAFYLCASRRQSSYNEQFFGPGTRLTVL.

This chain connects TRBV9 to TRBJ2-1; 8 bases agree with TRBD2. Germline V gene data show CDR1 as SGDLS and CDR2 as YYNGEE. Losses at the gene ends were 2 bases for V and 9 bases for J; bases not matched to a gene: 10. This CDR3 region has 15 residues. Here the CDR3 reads CASSVPRAGVAEQFF. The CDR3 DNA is TGTGCCAGCAGCGTCCCCAGAGCGGGGGTTGCTGAGCAGTTCTTC.

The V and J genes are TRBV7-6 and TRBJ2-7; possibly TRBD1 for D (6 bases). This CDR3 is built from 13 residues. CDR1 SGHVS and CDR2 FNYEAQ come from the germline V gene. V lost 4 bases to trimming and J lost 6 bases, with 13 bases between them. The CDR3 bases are TGTGCCAGCAGCTATATGGACAGTCCCGAGCAGTACTTC. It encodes CASSYMDSPEQYF.

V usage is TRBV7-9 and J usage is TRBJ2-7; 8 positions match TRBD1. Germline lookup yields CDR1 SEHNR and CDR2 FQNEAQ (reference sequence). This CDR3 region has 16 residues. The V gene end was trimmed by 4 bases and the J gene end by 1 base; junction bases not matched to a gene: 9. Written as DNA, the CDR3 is TGTGCCAGCAGCTACTACCGGGACAGGACTTCCTACGAGCAGTACTTC. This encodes CASSYYRDRTSYEQYF.

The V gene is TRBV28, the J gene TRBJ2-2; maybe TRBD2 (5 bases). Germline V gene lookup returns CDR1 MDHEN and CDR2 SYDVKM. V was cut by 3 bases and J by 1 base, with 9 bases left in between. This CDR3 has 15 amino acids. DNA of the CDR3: TGTGCCAGCAGTTTGAGCGGTGTGAACACCGGGGAGCTGTTTTTT. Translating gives CASSLSGVNTGELFF.

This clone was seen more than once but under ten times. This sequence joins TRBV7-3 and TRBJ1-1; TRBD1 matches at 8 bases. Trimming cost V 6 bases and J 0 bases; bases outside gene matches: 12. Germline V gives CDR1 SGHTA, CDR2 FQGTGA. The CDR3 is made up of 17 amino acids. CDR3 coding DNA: TGTGCCAGCAGGCCTGACCGGACAGGGCCCTTGAACACTGAAGCTTTCTTT. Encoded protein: CASRPDRTGPLNTEAFF.

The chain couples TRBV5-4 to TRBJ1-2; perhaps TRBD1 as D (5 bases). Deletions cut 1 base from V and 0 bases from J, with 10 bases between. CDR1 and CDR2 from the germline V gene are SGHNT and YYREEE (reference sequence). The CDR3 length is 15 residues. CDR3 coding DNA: TGTGCCAGCAGCTTGTACGGGGGAGCTAACTATGGCTACACCTTC. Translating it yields CASSLYGGANYGYTF.

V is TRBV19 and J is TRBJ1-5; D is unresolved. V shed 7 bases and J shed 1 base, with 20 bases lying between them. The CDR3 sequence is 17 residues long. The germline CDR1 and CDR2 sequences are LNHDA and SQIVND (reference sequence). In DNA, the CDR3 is TGTGCCAGTACCGGGGAGGGCGCAGGATTAAGCAATCAGCCCCAGCATTTT. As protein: CASTGEGAGLSNQPQHF.

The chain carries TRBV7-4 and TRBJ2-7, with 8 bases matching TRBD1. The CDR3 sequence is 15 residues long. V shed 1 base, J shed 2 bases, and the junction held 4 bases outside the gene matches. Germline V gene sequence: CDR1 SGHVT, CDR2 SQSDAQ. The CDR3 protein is CASSLGGQVPYEQYF. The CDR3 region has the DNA TGTGCCAGCAGCTTAGGGGGACAGGTCCCCTACGAGCAGTACTTC.

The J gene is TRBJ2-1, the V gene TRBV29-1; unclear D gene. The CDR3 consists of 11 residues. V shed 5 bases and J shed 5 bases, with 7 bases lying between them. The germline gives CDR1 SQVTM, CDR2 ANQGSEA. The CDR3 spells CSVLADNEQFF. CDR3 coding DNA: TGCAGCGTTTTGGCCGACAATGAGCAGTTCTTC.

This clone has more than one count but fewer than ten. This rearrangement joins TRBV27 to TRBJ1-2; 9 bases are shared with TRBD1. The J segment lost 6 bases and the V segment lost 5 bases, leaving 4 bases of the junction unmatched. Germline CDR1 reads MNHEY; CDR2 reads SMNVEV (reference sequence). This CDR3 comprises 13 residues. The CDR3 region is CASSRGQGHGYTF. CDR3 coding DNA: TGTGCCAGCAGTCGGGGACAGGGACATGGCTACACCTTC.

This chain's CDR3 is CASREAGGREFF. The CDR3, as DNA: TGTGCCAGTAGGGAAGCGGGGGGGCGGGAGTTCTTC. V gene TRBV19 combines with J gene TRBJ2-1; 10 bases match TRBD2. The CDR3 extends over 12 amino acids. Germline V gives CDR1 LNHDA, CDR2 SQIVND (reference sequence). The ends lost 6 bases at V and 14 bases at J; junction bases unmatched: 7.

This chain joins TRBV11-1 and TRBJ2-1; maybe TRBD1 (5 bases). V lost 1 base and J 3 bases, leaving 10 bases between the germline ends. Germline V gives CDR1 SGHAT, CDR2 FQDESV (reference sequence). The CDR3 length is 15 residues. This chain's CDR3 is CASSLGQGHYNEQFF. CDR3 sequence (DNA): TGTGCCAGCAGCTTAGGTCAGGGCCACTACAATGAGCAGTTCTTC. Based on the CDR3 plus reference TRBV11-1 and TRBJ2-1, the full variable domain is EAEVAQSPRYKITEKSQAVAFWCDPISGHATLYWYRQILGQGPELLVQFQDESVVDDSQLPKDRFSAERLKGVDSTLKIQPAELGDSAMYLCASSLGQGHYNEQFFGPGTRLTVL.

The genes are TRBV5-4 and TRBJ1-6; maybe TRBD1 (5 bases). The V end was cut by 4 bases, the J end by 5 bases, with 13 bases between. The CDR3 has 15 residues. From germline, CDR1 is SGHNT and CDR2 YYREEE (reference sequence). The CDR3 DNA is TGTGCCAGCAGCAAGCCTCTAGGGGATAATTCACCCCTCCACTTT. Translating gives CASSKPLGDNSPLHF.

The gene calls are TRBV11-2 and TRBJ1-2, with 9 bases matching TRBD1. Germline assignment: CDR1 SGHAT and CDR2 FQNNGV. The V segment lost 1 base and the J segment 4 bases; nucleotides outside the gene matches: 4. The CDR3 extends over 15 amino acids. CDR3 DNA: TGTGCCAGCAGCTTAGGGGACAGGGTGAGCTATGGCTACACCTTC. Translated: CASSLGDRVSYGYTF.